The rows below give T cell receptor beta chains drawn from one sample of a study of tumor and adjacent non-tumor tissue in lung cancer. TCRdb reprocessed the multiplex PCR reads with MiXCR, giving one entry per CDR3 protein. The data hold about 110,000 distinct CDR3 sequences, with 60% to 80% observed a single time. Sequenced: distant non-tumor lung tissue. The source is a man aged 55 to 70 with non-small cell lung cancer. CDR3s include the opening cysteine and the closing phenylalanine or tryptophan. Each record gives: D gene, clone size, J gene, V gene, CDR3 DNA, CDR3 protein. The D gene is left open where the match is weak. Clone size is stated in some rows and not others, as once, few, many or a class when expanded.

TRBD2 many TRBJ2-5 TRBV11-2 TGTGCCACCAGCCCCACCGGGGGGACCGAGACTCAGTACTTC CATSPTGGTETQYF
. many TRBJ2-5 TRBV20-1 TGCAGTGCTAGGAAGGGGGATACGCAAGAGACCCAGTACTTC CSARKGDTQETQYF
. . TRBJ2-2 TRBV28 TGTGCCAGCAGTTTAGGGGGTTTTAACAGGGACATGAACACCGGGGAGCTACTTTTT CASSLGGFNRDMNTGELLF
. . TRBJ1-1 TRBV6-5 TGTGCCAGTAGCCGAACCATTCGGGGGGCTTTGGGCACTGGAGCTTTCTTT CASSRTIRGALGTGAFF
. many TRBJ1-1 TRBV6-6 TGTGCCAGCAGTTACGGAGCCCTCCCGAACACTGAAGCTTTCTTT CASSYGALPNTEAFF
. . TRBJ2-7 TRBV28 TGTGCAAGCAGTCCTGGACGGGGGGCCGGGCCAGCCTACGAGCAGTACTTC CASSPGRGAGPAYEQYF
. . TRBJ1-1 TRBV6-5 TGTGCCAGCAGATATGTGGGCTCAGCTGAAGCTTTCTTT CASRYVGSAEAFF
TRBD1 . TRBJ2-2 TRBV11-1 TGTGGCAGCAGCCCCGTGTTAGGGGGCACCGGGGAACTGTTTTTT CGSSPVLGGTGELFF
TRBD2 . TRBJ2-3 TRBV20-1 TGCAGTGCTAGAGGTGGTAGCGGGAGAAGGACAGATACGCAGTATTTT CSARGGSGRRTDTQYF
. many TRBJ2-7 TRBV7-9 TGTGCCAGCAGCCCGTCGGCCGTCTCCTACGAGCAGTACTTC CASSPSAVSYEQYF
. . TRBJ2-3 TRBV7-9 TGTGCCAGCAGCTTTCGATTTGAGTTTGATACGCCGTATTTT CASSFRFEFDTPYF
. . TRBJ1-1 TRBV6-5 TGTGCGAGCAGCCACAGGGAGGGAACTGAAGCTATCTTT CASSHREGTEAIF
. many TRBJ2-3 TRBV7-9 TGTGCCAGCAGCTTAGGGCCAGGAGAGCAGTATTTT CASSLGPGEQYF
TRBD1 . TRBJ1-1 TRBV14 TGTGCCAGCAGCCCGAAACAGGGGGCCTGGACTGAAGCTTTCTTT CASSPKQGAWTEAFF
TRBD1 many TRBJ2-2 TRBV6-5 TGTGCCAGCAGCAGACAGGGAGATACCGGGGAGCTGTTTTTT CASSRQGDTGELFF
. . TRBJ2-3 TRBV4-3 TGCGCCAGAAGCCAAGATCTCTATGGGTCAGTTACGCAGTATTTT CARSQDLYGSVTQYF
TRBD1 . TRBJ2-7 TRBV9 TGTGCCAGCAGCGTAGAGGGACAGACCTACGAGCAGTACTTC CASSVEGQTYEQYF
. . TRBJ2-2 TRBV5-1 TGCACTAGCAGCACGACAGAGAACACCGGGGAGCTGTTTTTT CTSSTTENTGELFF
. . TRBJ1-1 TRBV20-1 TGCAGTGCTAGAGACGATAGGGTCACTGAAGCTTTCTTT CSARDDRVTEAFF
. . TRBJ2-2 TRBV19 TGTGCCAGTAGGGCCATTGGCGGGGAGCTGTTTTTT CASRAIGGELFF
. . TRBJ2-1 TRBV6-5 TGTGCCAGCTCAAGGGTACTAACCCTCAAACAGTTCTTC CASSRVLTLKQFF
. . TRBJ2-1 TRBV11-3 TGTGCTAGCAGACGGATTACTACGTCTACTGAGCAGTCCTTC CASRRITTSTEQSF
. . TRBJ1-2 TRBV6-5 TGTGCCAGCACGGGGGGGATGATGATGAACTATGGCTACACTTTC CASTGGMMMNYGYTF
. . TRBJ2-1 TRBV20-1 TGCAGTGCTAGTGCCACAAAGAATGAGCAGTCCTTC CSASATKNEQSF
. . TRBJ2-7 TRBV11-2 TGTGCCAGTAGCGTCAGCTACGAGCAGTACTTC CASSVSYEQYF
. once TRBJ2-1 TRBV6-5 TGTGTCAGCAAGCGGCACAATGAGCAGTTATTC CVSKRHNEQLF
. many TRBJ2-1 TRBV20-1 TGCAGTGCTAGTTCAGGGAAGCAGATGTATAACAATGAGCAGTTCTTC CSASSGKQMYNNEQFF
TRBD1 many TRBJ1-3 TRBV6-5 TGTGCCAGCAGTTTCGGAGGGACAGGGAGTCATGGAAACACCATATATTTT CASSFGGTGSHGNTIYF
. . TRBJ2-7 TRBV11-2 TGTGCCAGCAGCTTAATCGATACAGAGCAGTACTTC CASSLIDTEQYF
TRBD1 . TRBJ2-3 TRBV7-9 TGTGCCAGTGGACAGGGAACAGATACGCAGTGTTTT CASGQGTDTQCF
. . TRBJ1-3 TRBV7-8 TGTGCCAGCAGCACGAGACCCGGGAGCTCTGGAAACACCATATATTTT CASSTRPGSSGNTIYF
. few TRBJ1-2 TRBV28 TGTGCCGGCAGTCTCGACAGTAACTATGGCTACACCTTC CAGSLDSNYGYTF
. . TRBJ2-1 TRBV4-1 TGCGCTAGCAGCCAAGTTGAAGAGCGAACAGACAATGAGCAGTTCTTC CASSQVEERTDNEQFF
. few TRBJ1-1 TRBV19 TGTACCAGTAAAGAGGGACAACCTCGCTTGAACACTGAAGCTTTCTTT CTSKEGQPRLNTEAFF
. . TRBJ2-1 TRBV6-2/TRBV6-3 TGTACCAGCAGTCAGTCCCGGGACATGGCCGATGAGAAGTTCTTC CTSSQSRDMADEKFF
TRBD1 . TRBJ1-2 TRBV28 TGTGCCAGCAGTCCCAGACAGGGGTACTATGGCTACACCTTC CASSPRQGYYGYTF
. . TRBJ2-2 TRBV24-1 TGTGCCACCAATGATTCCCTCGCCGGGGAGCTGTTTTTT CATNDSLAGELFF
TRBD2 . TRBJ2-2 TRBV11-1 TGTGCCAGCAGCTCAGGGAGGGGCCTACATACCGGGGAGCTGTTTTTT CASSSGRGLHTGELFF
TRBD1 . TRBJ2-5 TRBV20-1 TGCGGTGCCCTGACAGGGAGAGAGACCCAGTACTTC CGALTGRETQYF
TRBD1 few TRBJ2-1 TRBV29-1 TGCAACGTTGAGGAAGGGGGCTCCTACAATGAGCAATTCTTC CNVEEGGSYNEQFF
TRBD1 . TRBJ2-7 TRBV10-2 TGCGCCATCAACCACAACCCTACAGGGGGCGGGCAGTACTTC CAINHNPTGGGQYF
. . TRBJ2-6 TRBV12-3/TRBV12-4 TGCGCCAACAGCCCGTCTGGGGCCAACGTCCTGACTTTC CANSPSGANVLTF
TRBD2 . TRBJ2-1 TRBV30 TGTGCCTGGAGCCCACTAGCGCACAATGAGCAGTTCTTC CAWSPLAHNEQFF
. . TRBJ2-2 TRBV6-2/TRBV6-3 TGTGCCAGCAGCTACCCAGAAGTCGGGGAGCTGTTTTTT CASSYPEVGELFF
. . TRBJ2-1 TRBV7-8 TGTACCAGCAGCTTATATTTGTTAAACCGCAATGAGCAGTTCTTC CTSSLYLLNRNEQFF